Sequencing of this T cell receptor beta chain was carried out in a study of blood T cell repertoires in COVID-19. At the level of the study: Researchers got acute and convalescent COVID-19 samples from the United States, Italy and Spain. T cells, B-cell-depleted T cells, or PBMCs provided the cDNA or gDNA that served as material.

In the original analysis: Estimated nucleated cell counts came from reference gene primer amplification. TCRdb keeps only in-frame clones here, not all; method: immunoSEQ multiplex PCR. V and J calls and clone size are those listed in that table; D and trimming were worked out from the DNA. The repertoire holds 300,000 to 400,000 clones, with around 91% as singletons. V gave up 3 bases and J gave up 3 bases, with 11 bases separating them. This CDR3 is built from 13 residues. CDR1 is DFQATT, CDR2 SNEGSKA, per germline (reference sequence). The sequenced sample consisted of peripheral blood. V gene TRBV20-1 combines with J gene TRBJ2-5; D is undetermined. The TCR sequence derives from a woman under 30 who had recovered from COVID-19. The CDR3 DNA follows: TGCAGTGCTAGTACGGTAGCCGAAGAGACCCAGTACTTC. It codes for CSASTVAEETQYF.